This passage covers 23 T cell receptor beta chains from one sample sequenced in a study of T cell repertoires in cytomegalovirus infection. Via MiXCR, TCRdb re-called the reads, giving one row per CDR3 protein. This table has hundreds of thousands of distinct CDR3 sequences, under 40% appearing once. The sequenced sample was PBMCs. Every receptor here comes from a human donor in good health (CMV status not recorded). Some clones in this sample may be carry-over from other donors' samples.

This clonotype was found a few times. This chain connects TRBV28 to TRBJ2-7; the match to TRBD2 covers 14 bases. CDR3 length equals 15 residues. Germline V CDR1 and CDR2: MDHEN, SYDVKM. V shed 5 bases, J shed 7 bases, and the junction held 7 bases outside the gene matches. As DNA, the CDR3 is TGTGCCAGCAGTCCGGGACTAGCGGGAGTGGGAGAGCAGTACTTC. Translating gives CASSPGLAGVGEQYF.

This clonotype was seen only a few times. The genes are TRBV12-3 or TRBV12-4 and TRBJ2-5; the match to TRBD1 covers 7 bases. J lost 2 bases, V lost 2 bases, and 5 bases had no gene match. The CDR3 contains 15 residues. As DNA, the CDR3 is TGTGCCAGCAGTTTAAGACAGGGAAAACAAGAGACCCAGTACTTC. Translating it yields CASSLRQGKQETQYF.

This clonotype was detected a few times. A much larger clone differs from this one at a single base, so this may be a read error. The chain uses TRBV7-9 and TRBJ1-2, with no clear D. The CDR3 consists of 8 residues. Germline values: CDR1 SEHNR, CDR2 FQNEAQ (reference sequence). The CDR3 DNA sequence: TGTGCAGGTGATTGCTACACCTTC. Encoded protein: CAGDCYTF. Drawing the rest from reference TRBV7-9 and TRBJ1-2, the complete variable domain is DTGVSQNPRHKITKRGQNVTFRCDPISEHNRLYWYRQTLGQGPEFLTYFQNEAQLEKSRLLSDRFSAERPKGSFSTLEIQRTEQGDSAMYLCAGDCYTFGSGTRLTVV.

This clonotype has just a few counts. The chain combines TRBV12-3 or TRBV12-4 with TRBJ1-6, with 9 nucleotides matching TRBD1. Trimming took 8 bases from V and 6 from J; bases not matched to a gene: 5. The CDR3 length is 14 residues. The CDR3 DNA is TGTGCCAGCCGAATGGACAGGGGTAATTCACCCCTCCACTTT. This gives the protein CASRMDRGNSPLHF.

This clonotype was found a few times. The chain is built from TRBV7-8 and TRBJ2-2, with 13 bases fitting TRBD2. This CDR3 is 21 amino acids long. The trim removed 5 bases at V and 0 bases at J, leaving 15 bases unmatched. The germline V gene has CDR1 SGHVS and CDR2 FQNEAQ. The DNA for the CDR3 is TGTGCCAGCAGCCGACCCCGGACTAGCGGGAGATCACCCACGAACACCGGGGAGCTGTTTTTT. Translation gives CASSRPRTSGRSPTNTGELFF.

The gene calls are TRBV28 and TRBJ1-5; 10 bases fit TRBD1. There are 16 residues in the CDR3. V gave up 0 bases and J gave up 7 bases; unmatched junction bases: 6. The germline V gene has CDR1 MDHEN and CDR2 SYDVKM. In DNA, the CDR3 is TGTGCCAGCAGTTTATGGGGGGGACAGGGGAAACAGCCCCAGCATTTT. Translation gives CASSLWGGQGKQPQHF.

The count of this clonotype is one. Being one base from a much bigger clone, this may be a read error. The V gene is TRBV28, the J gene TRBJ1-5, with TRBD1 as a possible D gene (5 bases). The CDR3 extends over 15 amino acids. Germline loops: CDR1 MDHEN, CDR2 SYDVKM. The CDR3 is CSSSLRGGGNQPQHF. In nucleotides, the CDR3 is TGTTCCAGCAGTTTAAGGGGAGGCGGCAATCAGCCCCAGCATTTT.

The V call is TRBV19, the J call TRBJ1-2, with 10 bases fitting TRBD1. The J segment lost 6 bases and the V segment lost 4 bases, leaving 5 bases of the junction unmatched. The germline CDR1 and CDR2 sequences are LNHDA and SQIVND (reference sequence). The length of the CDR3 is 14 residues. CDR3 coding DNA: TGTGCCAGTAGTACTTGGGACAGGGGTAATGGCTACACCTTC. Its translation: CASSTWDRGNGYTF.

The gene calls are TRBV7-9 and TRBJ1-2; maybe TRBD1 (5 bases). V was pared by 5 bases and J by 5 bases, with 15 bases between. Per germline, CDR1 SEHNR and CDR2 FQNEAQ (reference sequence). The CDR3 has 14 residues. The CDR3 region has the DNA TGTGCCAGCAGCACGGGGCGGACCCCTTATGGCTACACCTTC. It codes for CASSTGRTPYGYTF. The complete variable domain, with remaining parts taken from reference TRBV7-9 and TRBJ1-2, reads DTGVSQNPRHKITKRGQNVTFRCDPISEHNRLYWYRQTLGQGPEFLTYFQNEAQLEKSRLLSDRFSAERPKGSFSTLEIQRTEQGDSAMYLCASSTGRTPYGYTFGSGTRLTVV.

In its sample, this clonotype was seen a few times. This chain joins TRBV6-5 and TRBJ1-1; 9 nucleotides line up with TRBD1. The germline gives CDR1 MNHEY, CDR2 SVGAGI. The CDR3 runs 23 residues. Germline trimming cut 4 bases from V and 3 bases from J; bases unmatched to any gene: 30. The DNA of the CDR3 is TGTGCCAGCAGTTGGACTCATATGCGAATCCGGGACAGGGATCTCCATGAAGACACTGAAGCTTTCTTT. Translation gives CASSWTHMRIRDRDLHEDTEAFF.

In this sample, this clonotype turned up a few times. J is TRBJ2-1 and V is TRBV11-2; 16 nucleotides match TRBD2. Trimming at V came to 1 base and at J to 6 bases, leaving 6 bases not matched to a gene. Germline assignment: CDR1 SGHAT and CDR2 FQNNGV. The CDR3 sequence is 18 residues long. This CDR3 reads CASSLVAGTSGRGNEQFF. The DNA of the CDR3 is TGTGCCAGCAGCTTAGTAGCCGGGACTAGCGGGAGGGGCAATGAGCAGTTCTTC.

This clonotype turned up a few times. V is TRBV6-1 and J is TRBJ1-1; TRBD1 matches 8 bases. This CDR3 is 14 amino acids long. Trimming removed 0 bases from V and 11 bases from J; junction bases left unmatched: 8. Germline lookup yields CDR1 MNHNS and CDR2 SASEGT. CDR3 protein: CASSEANRGSYAFF. The DNA of the CDR3 is TGTGCCAGCAGTGAAGCTAACAGGGGGTCTTACGCTTTCTTT.

V is TRBV4-1 and J is TRBJ2-1; no clear D. Between the trimmed V and J ends, which lost 0 bases and 0 bases, there was a span of 6 bases. There are 15 residues in the CDR3. Germline-derived CDR1 and CDR2 are MGHRA and YSYEKL. The CDR3 spells CASSQDHSSYNEQFF. Here the CDR3 DNA reads TGCGCCAGCAGCCAAGACCATAGCTCCTACAATGAGCAGTTCTTC.

This clonotype was observed a few times. The chain has TRBV12-3 or TRBV12-4 and TRBJ1-5; no firm D call. This CDR3 has 15 residues. Deletions cut 6 bases from V and 3 bases from J, with 15 bases between. The CDR3 region is CASRAALADNQPQHF. CDR3 nucleotide sequence: TGTGCCAGCAGGGCCGCCCTTGCAGACAATCAGCCCCAGCATTTT.

This clonotype occurred a few times. V and J are TRBV27 and TRBJ2-5; TRBD2 matches at 13 bases. The junction had 3 bases not matched to a gene; V was cut back by 6 bases and J by 5 bases. Germline V gene data show CDR1 as MNHEY and CDR2 as SMNVEV (reference sequence). The CDR3 has 14 amino acids. The CDR3 sequence: CASSRTSGSETQYF. CDR3 DNA sequence: TGTGCCAGCAGCCGGACTAGCGGGAGTGAGACCCAGTACTTC.

The gene calls are TRBV7-9 and TRBJ2-1; D is possibly TRBD2 (6 bases). The CDR3 has 14 amino acids. From germline, CDR1 is SEHNR and CDR2 FQNEAQ (reference sequence). Trimming stripped 2 bases from V and 8 bases from J, with 13 bases between. The CDR3 spells CASSLPGRKDEQFF. The CDR3, as DNA: TGTGCCAGCAGCTTACCAGGGAGGAAGGATGAGCAGTTCTTC.

As concerns this clonotype: An end of the junction differs from the germline gene, which may be a read error. This chain links TRBV15 with TRBJ1-5; no reliable D call. This CDR3 region has 15 residues. CDR1 and CDR2 (germline): LNHNV, YYDKDF (reference sequence). The CDR3 coding sequence is TGTTCCACCAGCAGAAGCCTTTACCCCAATCAGCCCCAGCATTTT. The encoded protein is CSTSRSLYPNQPQHF. Together with reference TRBV15 and TRBJ1-5, the CDR3 gives the full variable domain: DAMVIQNPRYQVTQFGKPVTLSCSQTLNHNVMYWYQQKSSQAPKLLFHYYDKDFNNEADTPDNFQSRRPNTSFCFLDIRSPGLGDTAMYLCSTSRSLYPNQPQHFGDGTRLSIL.

This clonotype came up a few times. V gene TRBV7-9 combines with J gene TRBJ1-4, with TRBD1 matching 7 bases. CDR3 length equals 15 residues. V shed 4 bases, J shed 3 bases, and the junction held 5 bases outside the gene matches. Germline CDR1 is SEHNR and CDR2 is FQNEAQ (reference sequence). CDR3 nucleotide sequence: TGTGCCAGCAGCTCAGACAGGGTGGCTAATGAAAAACTGTTTTTT. Residues: CASSSDRVANEKLFF.

The chain links TRBV27 to TRBJ1-2; 7 bases are a match to TRBD1. The J segment lost 0 bases and the V segment lost 4 bases, leaving 5 bases of the junction unmatched. Germline-derived CDR1 and CDR2 are MNHEY and SMNVEV (reference sequence). The CDR3 covers 15 residues. CDR3 sequence (DNA): TGTGCCAGCAGTTCCCCCGGGACAGCTAACTATGGCTACACCTTC. Protein sequence: CASSSPGTANYGYTF.

In its sample, this clonotype was seen a few times. V and J are TRBV11-1 and TRBJ2-5, with TRBD1 matching 9 bases. This CDR3 has 16 amino acids. Germline loops: CDR1 SGHAT, CDR2 FQDESV (reference sequence). The V segment lost 4 bases and the J segment 1 base; nucleotides outside the gene matches: 7. The CDR3 protein is CASSSRTGVAQETQYF. The CDR3 coding sequence is TGTGCCAGCAGCTCGAGGACAGGGGTCGCCCAAGAGACCCAGTACTTC.

This clonotype was detected a few times. The chain links TRBV12-3 or TRBV12-4 to TRBJ1-2; perhaps TRBD1 as D (5 bases). V lost 4 bases and J lost 5, with 17 bases in between. The CDR3 length is 15 residues. This chain's CDR3 is CASSSQGQLGYGYTF. The CDR3 coding sequence is TGTGCCAGCAGTTCTCAAGGACAACTCGGGTATGGCTACACCTTC.

The V and J genes are TRBV6-5 and TRBJ1-1, with 10 nucleotides matching TRBD1. This CDR3 comprises 18 residues. CDR1 MNHEY and CDR2 SVGAGI come from the germline V gene. Trimming cost V 5 bases and J 4 bases; bases outside gene matches: 16. The CDR3 sequence is CASSRSPGQGLGVTEAFF. In nucleotides, the CDR3 is TGTGCCAGCAGTCGTTCCCCGGGACAGGGGCTAGGAGTCACTGAAGCTTTCTTT.

The chain employs TRBV19 and TRBJ1-5, with D perhaps TRBD1 (6 bases). The CDR3 runs 15 residues. Per germline, CDR1 LNHDA and CDR2 SQIVND (reference sequence). The V end lost 7 bases, the J end lost 3 bases, and 16 bases lay between the germline ends. The chain's CDR3 is CASMRDNSFNQPQHF. In nucleotides, the CDR3 is TGTGCCAGTATGCGGGACAACTCTTTCAATCAGCCCCAGCATTTT.